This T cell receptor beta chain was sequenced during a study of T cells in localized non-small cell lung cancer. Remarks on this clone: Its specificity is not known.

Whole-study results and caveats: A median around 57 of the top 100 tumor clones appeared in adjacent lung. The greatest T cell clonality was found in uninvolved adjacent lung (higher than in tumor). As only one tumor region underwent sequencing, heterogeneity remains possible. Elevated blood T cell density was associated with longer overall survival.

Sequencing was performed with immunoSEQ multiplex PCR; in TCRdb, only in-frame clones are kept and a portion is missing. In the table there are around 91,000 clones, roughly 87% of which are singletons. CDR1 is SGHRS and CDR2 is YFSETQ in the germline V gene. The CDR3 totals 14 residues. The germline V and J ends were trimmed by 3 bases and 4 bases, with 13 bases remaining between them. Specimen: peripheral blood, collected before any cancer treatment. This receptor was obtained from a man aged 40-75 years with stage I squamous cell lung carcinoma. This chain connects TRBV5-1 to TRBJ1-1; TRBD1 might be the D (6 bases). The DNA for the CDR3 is TGCGCCAGCAGCTCCAGGGGTCAGGCCACTGAAGCTTTCTTT. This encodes CASSSRGQATEAFF.